Below, 21 T cell receptor beta chains from the same sample are listed, as sequenced in a study of shared clonotypes between healthy human individuals. Produced via immunoSEQ multiplex PCR; TCRdb's table is partial and in-frame only. The sample has hundreds of thousands of clones, 90% to 97% seen once; the top ten hold 0.05% to 0.07%. The sequencing sample was made of naive CD4+ T cells sorted from blood. The subset here: CD45RA+ positively selected. Receptor source: a young woman in good health.

This chain links TRBV7-2 with TRBJ1-1; TRBD1 is a possible D gene (5 bases). Trimming removed 4 bases from V and 6 bases from J, with 18 bases in between. Germline CDR1 SGHTA, CDR2 FQGNSA. The CDR3 spans 15 residues. The CDR3 region is CASSWDRAPGAEAFF. The CDR3 nucleotides are TGTGCCAGCAGCTGGGACCGGGCCCCTGGGGCTGAAGCTTTCTTT.

CDR3 bases: TGCGCCAGCAGCCAAGCCCTAGCGGGAATTTCCAAAAACATTCAGTACTTC. It translates to CASSQALAGISKNIQYF. The genes are TRBV4-1 and TRBJ2-4, with 9 nucleotides matching TRBD2. After removal of 1 base from V and 2 bases from J, the junction contained 6 bases not matched to a gene. Germline V gene data show CDR1 as MGHRA and CDR2 as YSYEKL. The CDR3 has 17 amino acids.

The DNA for the CDR3 is TGTGCCAGCAGTGGTCTCGCGGGGAGCTCCTACGAGCAGTACTTC. Translating gives CASSGLAGSSYEQYF. V and J are TRBV25-1 and TRBJ2-5, with D tentatively TRBD2 (6 bases). Judging by the DNA end, TRBJ2-7 fits better; the J call may be wrong. This CDR3 has 15 amino acids. The germline V gene encodes CDR1 MGHDK and CDR2 SYGVNS.

The rearrangement joins TRBV15 to TRBJ2-1; 7 nucleotides align to TRBD2. The length of the CDR3 is 17 residues. Germline V gene data show CDR1 as LNHNV and CDR2 as YYDKDF (reference sequence). The trim removed 1 base at V and 4 bases at J, leaving 10 bases unmatched. In nucleotides, the CDR3 is TGTGCCACCAGCAGAGGAGGACTAGGGGTTCTATACAATGAGCAGTTCTTC. It translates to CATSRGGLGVLYNEQFF.

The chain combines TRBV28 with TRBJ2-5; TRBD2 might be the D (5 bases). Trimming removed 2 bases from V and 1 base from J, with 11 bases in between. This CDR3 has 15 residues. CDR1 and CDR2 (germline): MDHEN, SYDVKM. The CDR3 here is CASSLSRGLQETQYF. The CDR3 bases are TGTGCCAGCAGTTTAAGCCGAGGGCTCCAAGAGACCCAGTACTTC.

This chain joins TRBV19 and TRBJ2-7, with 10 bases lining up with TRBD1. After removal of 5 bases from V and 3 bases from J, the junction contained 4 bases not matched to a gene. Germline-derived CDR1 and CDR2 are LNHDA and SQIVND (reference sequence). This CDR3 has 14 residues. The CDR3 loop is CASSLTGGNYEQYF. CDR3 nucleotides: TGTGCCAGTAGTTTGACAGGGGGCAACTACGAGCAGTACTTC.

This sequence joins TRBV5-1 and TRBJ1-1, with TRBD1 matching over 7 bases. From germline, CDR1 is SGHRS and CDR2 YFSETQ. This CDR3 region has 15 residues. J gave up 0 bases and V 4 bases, and 6 bases lay outside the gene matches. The CDR3 coding sequence is TGCGCCAGCAGCGCCCAGGGGGGCATGAACACTGAAGCTTTCTTT. This gives the protein CASSAQGGMNTEAFF.

The chain links TRBV11-2 to TRBJ2-2; no definite D call. Germline CDR1 SGHAT, CDR2 FQNNGV. Trimming stripped 7 bases from V and 4 bases from J, with 10 bases between. The CDR3 is 13 residues long. The CDR3 DNA follows: TGTGCCAGCAACCTTAGCCCCACCGGGGAGCTGTTTTTT. It codes for CASNLSPTGELFF.

This chain uses TRBV16 with TRBJ1-2; 8 nucleotides line up with TRBD1. Germline V gene data show CDR1 as KGHSY and CDR2 as FQNENV. The junction had 4 bases not matched to a gene; V was cut back by 1 base and J by 6 bases. The CDR3 length is 14 residues. CDR3 nucleotides: TGTGCCAGCAGCCAATGGGGACAGGCGGATGGCTACACCTTC. This translates into CASSQWGQADGYTF.

The chain carries TRBV28 and TRBJ1-4; 10 positions match TRBD1. This CDR3 region has 15 residues. V lost 3 bases, J lost 8 bases, and 6 bases stayed unmatched. Germline V gene sequence: CDR1 MDHEN, CDR2 SYDVKM. As DNA, the CDR3 is TGTGCCAGCAGTTTGACAGGGGGCTCCCGGGAAAAACTGTTTTTT. Translating it yields CASSLTGGSREKLFF.

As to this clone: Other nucleotide sequences in the sample specify the same CDR3. The CDR3 region is CASSPGDRASYEQYF. As DNA, the CDR3 is TGTGCCAGCTCACCAGGGGACCGGGCTTCCTACGAGCAGTACTTC. V and J are TRBV18 and TRBJ2-7, with D possibly being TRBD1 or TRBD2 (5 bases each). Trimming took off 2 bases at V and 1 base at J, with 12 bases between the two ends. From germline, CDR1 is KGHSH and CDR2 LQKENI. This CDR3 is 15 amino acids long.

The V gene is TRBV18, the J gene TRBJ2-7, with 11 bases identical to TRBD1. After removal of 0 bases from V and 5 bases from J, the junction contained 9 bases not matched to a gene. The length of the CDR3 is 17 residues. CDR1 is KGHSH, CDR2 LQKENI, per germline. DNA of the CDR3: TGTGCCAGCTCACCACCGGACCGGGACAGGGGGTTTCACGAGCAGTACTTC. This sequence encodes CASSPPDRDRGFHEQYF.

The gene calls are TRBV6-1 and TRBJ1-5; a weak D match, TRBD1 (5 bases). V lost 6 bases to trimming and J lost 0 bases, with 12 bases between them. Per the germline V gene, CDR1 is MNHNS and CDR2 is SASEGT. The CDR3 runs to 15 residues. CDR3 region: CASRTGVASNQPQHF. For the CDR3, the DNA is TGTGCCAGCAGGACGGGGGTCGCTAGCAATCAGCCCCAGCATTTT.

J is TRBJ1-4 and V is TRBV29-1; D gene ambiguous. CDR1 is SQVTM and CDR2 is ANQGSEA in the germline V gene. This CDR3 spans 12 amino acids. V was trimmed by 7 bases and J by 3 bases, leaving 9 bases between them. The CDR3 DNA follows: TGCAGCGCTAGGTTGGCTAATGAAAAACTGTTTTTT. It is translated as CSARLANEKLFF.

The chain couples TRBV27 to TRBJ1-6, with 12 bases fitting TRBD1. CDR3 length: 17 residues. Germline CDR1 MNHEY, CDR2 SMNVEV (reference sequence). Germline trimming cut 10 bases from V and 10 bases from J; bases unmatched to any gene: 17. CDR3 sequence (DNA): TGTGCCAACAGAGTAGGGGGGACAGGGGGCGCGGAATCACCCCTCCACTTT. Translated, it gives CANRVGGTGGAESPLHF.

This clone was observed a single time. V and J are TRBV27 and TRBJ2-7; TRBD1 agrees at 7 bases. V gave up 6 bases and J gave up 2 bases; unmatched junction bases: 13. Germline CDR1 MNHEY, CDR2 SMNVEV (reference sequence). This CDR3 is 16 amino acids long. CDR3 residues: CASSRSGTALTYEQYF. The CDR3, as DNA: TGTGCCAGCAGCCGCTCCGGGACAGCCTTAACCTACGAGCAGTACTTC.

The chain couples TRBV19 to TRBJ1-3; TRBD1 is a possible D gene (5 bases). Between the trimmed V and J ends, which lost 7 bases and 4 bases, there was a span of 14 bases. CDR1 is LNHDA, CDR2 SQIVND, per germline (reference sequence). The CDR3 is 14 residues long. The CDR3 region has the DNA TGTGCCAGTATTGGGGGAAGGTTCGGAAACACCATATATTTT. Protein: CASIGGRFGNTIYF.

The gene calls are TRBV28 and TRBJ2-7; a weak D match, TRBD1 (6 bases). V was trimmed by 5 bases and J by 4 bases, leaving 21 bases between them. The germline V gene has CDR1 MDHEN and CDR2 SYDVKM. CDR3 length: 16 residues. The CDR3 nucleotides are TGTGCCAGCAGTCACCTTTTAAGGGGGAGAGAATACGAGCAGTACTTC. Translating it yields CASSHLLRGREYEQYF.

The V gene is TRBV29-1, the J gene TRBJ2-3, with unresolved D. Deletions cut 2 bases from V and 0 bases from J, with 9 bases between. CDR1 is SQVTM, CDR2 ANQGSEA, per germline. This CDR3 is 14 amino acids long. The CDR3 is CSVEQAFSTDTQYF. Here the CDR3 DNA reads TGCAGCGTTGAACAAGCGTTTAGCACAGATACGCAGTATTTT.

The V gene is TRBV6-6, the J gene TRBJ2-7; D is ambiguous. V lost 3 bases and J lost 6, with 15 bases in between. CDR1 is MNHNY and CDR2 is SVGAGI in the germline V gene (reference sequence). The CDR3 covers 14 residues. CDR3 loop: CASSYVLGLGEQYF. The CDR3 DNA follows: TGTGCCAGCAGTTATGTCCTGGGATTGGGCGAGCAGTACTTC.

The CDR3 DNA reads TGTGCCAGCTGGGACGGTAATGAAAAACTGTTTTTT. Translated, it gives CASWDGNEKLFF. This chain joins TRBV2 and TRBJ1-4; D is perhaps TRBD1 (5 bases). Trimming stripped 8 bases from V and 4 bases from J, with 8 bases between. The CDR3 contains 12 residues. CDR1 and CDR2 from the germline V gene are SNHLY and FYNNEI.